The next 27 T cell receptor beta chains were all read from a single sample in a study of monozygotic twins with inflammatory bowel disease. TCRdb re-analyzed the 5' RACE reads; it lists each CDR3 protein once, without DNA. The listing records about 330,000 distinct CDR3 sequences. The specimen sequenced was blood. The receptors here all came from a human donor with ulcerative colitis or Crohn's disease, or a healthy co-twin of an affected twin (not recorded which).

The rearrangement uses TRBV20-1 and TRBJ2-1. The CDR3 spans 13 residues. Germline-derived CDR1 and CDR2 are DFQATT and SNEGSKA (reference sequence). This CDR3 reads CSARGRAYNEQFF.

This rearrangement joins TRBV28 to TRBJ1-5; checking the TCRdb D call of TRBD1 is not possible without DNA. The CDR3 covers 12 residues. The germline V gene has CDR1 MDHEN and CDR2 SYDVKM. The CDR3 here is CASSPQGLPQHF. The variable domain in full, with the rest retrieved from reference TRBV28 and TRBJ1-5, is DVKVTQSSRYLVKRTGEKVFLECVQDMDHENMFWYRQDPGLGLRLIYFSYDVKMKEKGDIPEGYSVSREKKERFSLILESASTNQTSMYLCASSPQGLPQHFGDGTRLSIL.

V is TRBV5-1 and J is TRBJ2-5; TCRdb reports TRBD1, a call that lacks DNA to check it against. This CDR3 is 14 amino acids long. Germline values: CDR1 SGHRS, CDR2 YFSETQ. CDR3 sequence reads: CASSRSTGDETQYF.

The chain is built from TRBV20-1 and TRBJ2-7; TCRdb's D call of TRBD1 is untestable without DNA. From germline, CDR1 is DFQATT and CDR2 SNEGSKA (reference sequence). The CDR3 has 14 residues. The chain's CDR3 is CSANDRNTSYEQYF.

The CDR3 reads CASSFRGNMGETQYF. This rearrangement joins TRBV5-6 to TRBJ2-5; TCRdb lists TRBD1, though no DNA is available to test this call. CDR1 and CDR2 (germline): SGHDT, YYEEEE. The CDR3 consists of 15 residues.

This chain joins TRBV6-1 and TRBJ1-5; the D call from TCRdb, TRBD1, cannot be confirmed without DNA. This CDR3 is 15 amino acids long. Germline V gene lookup returns CDR1 MNHNS and CDR2 SASEGT. CDR3: CASRMPDREGQPQHF.

The chain has TRBV5-6 and TRBJ2-1; the D call from TCRdb, TRBD2, cannot be confirmed without DNA. The CDR3 consists of 13 residues. Per germline, CDR1 SGHDT and CDR2 YYEEEE. Here the CDR3 reads CASSLYSGNEQFF.

The chain is built from TRBV7-8 and TRBJ2-5; TCRdb picks TRBD1, but there is no DNA to check that call. Germline CDR1 and CDR2: SGHVS and FQNEAQ. CDR3 length equals 16 residues. CDR3 region: CASSSWLGGPRETQYF.

This chain links TRBV5-6 with TRBJ2-1; TCRdb's D call of TRBD2 is untestable without DNA. CDR1 is SGHDT and CDR2 is YYEEEE in the germline V gene. The CDR3 is made up of 17 amino acids. The CDR3 region is CASSLFPSGVNYNEQFF.

The gene calls are TRBV29-1 and TRBJ2-1; the D gene TCRdb calls, TRBD2, cannot be checked with no DNA. Germline V gene lookup returns CDR1 SQVTM and CDR2 ANQGSEA. This CDR3 is built from 15 residues. The CDR3 loop is CSVESSGRALNEQFF.

J is TRBJ1-1 and V is TRBV10-2. CDR3 length: 14 amino acids. CDR1 and CDR2 (germline): WSHSY, SAAADI. CDR3 residues: CASIGAGSNTEAFF.

The chain couples TRBV5-4 to TRBJ1-6; TCRdb picks TRBD1, but there is no DNA to check that call. The CDR3 consists of 16 residues. Germline lookup yields CDR1 SGHNT and CDR2 YYREEE (reference sequence). CDR3 sequence reads: CASSSILGQNNSPLHF.

CDR3 protein: CASSSGIQPQHF. This chain uses TRBV7-2 with TRBJ1-5. The CDR3 contains 12 residues. Per germline, CDR1 SGHTA and CDR2 FQGNSA.

The genes are TRBV4-3 and TRBJ2-6; TCRdb picks TRBD1, but there is no DNA to check that call. Per germline, CDR1 LGHNA and CDR2 YSLEER. The CDR3 is 18 residues long. The CDR3 reads CASSQDPGGGNGANVLTF.

V is TRBV27 and J is TRBJ2-1; TCRdb names TRBD1, which stays unverified in the absence of DNA. CDR3 length: 16 residues. Per the germline V gene, CDR1 is MNHEY and CDR2 is SMNVEV (reference sequence). CDR3 loop: CASSGRDRRPYNEQFF.

The chain recombines TRBV9 with TRBJ1-1; the TCRdb D gene call, TRBD1, has no DNA to confirm it. The germline V gene has CDR1 SGDLS and CDR2 YYNGEE. CDR3 length: 15 amino acids. The CDR3 region is CASSVVQGGGTEAFF.

V gene TRBV5-1 combines with J gene TRBJ2-1; TCRdb calls TRBD2, which cannot be checked without DNA. Per the germline V gene, CDR1 is SGHRS and CDR2 is YFSETQ. CDR3 size: 16 residues. CDR3 protein: CASSAVAGKPYNEQFF. Full variable domain (remainder filled in from reference TRBV5-1 and TRBJ2-1): KAGVTQTPRYLIKTRGQQVTLSCSPISGHRSVSWYQQTPGQGLQFLFEYFSETQRNKGNFPGRFSGRQFSNSRSEMNVSTLELGDSALYLCASSAVAGKPYNEQFFGPGTRLTVL.

The chain joins TRBV7-9 to TRBJ2-5; TCRdb lists TRBD1, though no DNA is available to test this call. Per germline, CDR1 SEHNR and CDR2 FQNEAQ (reference sequence). There are 17 residues in the CDR3. CDR3 sequence: CASSRAHITGRQETQYF.

V usage is TRBV7-2 and J usage is TRBJ1-6; TCRdb names TRBD1, which stays unverified in the absence of DNA. Germline V gene sequence: CDR1 SGHTA, CDR2 FQGNSA. The CDR3 length is 15 residues. Here the CDR3 reads CASSLGQGDNSPLHF.

The chain is built from TRBV20-1 and TRBJ2-5; TCRdb calls TRBD1, which cannot be checked without DNA. Germline-derived CDR1 and CDR2 are DFQATT and SNEGSKA (reference sequence). The CDR3 is 14 amino acids. CDR3 residues: CSARGTGSTETQYF.

This chain joins TRBV11-2 and TRBJ2-6; TCRdb calls TRBD2, which cannot be checked without DNA. Germline CDR1 reads SGHAT; CDR2 reads FQNNGV. This CDR3 region has 16 residues. The CDR3 sequence is CASSLTRVSGANVMTF.

CDR3 in amino acids: CASSPILAGTYEQYF. The gene calls are TRBV7-2 and TRBJ2-7; as DNA is missing, the TRBD2 call by TCRdb cannot be tested. CDR1 is SGHTA, CDR2 FQGNSA, per germline. CDR3 length: 15 amino acids.

The chain uses TRBV24-1 and TRBJ2-3; TCRdb reports TRBD1, a call that lacks DNA to check it against. The CDR3 length is 12 residues. CDR1 is KGHDR, CDR2 SFDVKD, per germline. The CDR3 loop is CATSDPGTLQYF.

The J gene is TRBJ1-5, the V gene TRBV28; TCRdb gives TRBD1 as the D gene, but with no DNA this cannot be confirmed. Germline V gives CDR1 MDHEN, CDR2 SYDVKM. The CDR3 runs 14 residues. The CDR3: CASTNRGSNQPQHF.

V is TRBV4-2 and J is TRBJ2-3; TCRdb's D call, TRBD1, is unchecked because there is no DNA. Germline loops: CDR1 LGHNA, CDR2 YNFKEQ. The CDR3 contains 18 residues. CDR3 sequence: CASSQDRQAGATTDTQYF.

J is TRBJ2-2 and V is TRBV5-5. The CDR3 consists of 15 residues. Germline V CDR1 and CDR2: SGHKS, YYEKEE (reference sequence). The CDR3 sequence is CASSSLGSFTGELFF.

CDR3 region: CASSFTGSFAETQYF. The chain combines TRBV5-1 with TRBJ2-5; without DNA, the TCRdb call of TRBD1 cannot be checked. CDR3 size: 15 residues. Germline CDR1 reads SGHRS; CDR2 reads YFSETQ.